A selection of T cell receptor beta chains follows, all from one sample in a study of blood T cell repertoires in COVID-19. Generated by immunoSEQ multiplex PCR, the TCRdb table keeps only in-frame clones and is missing some. The sample lists about 210,000 clones, over 75% occurring once. The sequencing input was peripheral blood. These receptors were obtained from a middle-aged woman with acute or convalescent COVID-19. CDR3s include the opening cysteine and the closing phenylalanine or tryptophan. Fields, in order: clone size, V gene, D gene, J gene, CDR3 protein, CDR3 DNA. The D gene is left open where the match is weak. Expanded clones are given a class, and other clones once, few, many or no size at all.

clone size: -; V gene: TRBV5-1; D gene: TRBD2; J gene: TRBJ2-3; CDR3 protein: CASLGLAGGTDTQYF; CDR3 DNA: TGCGCCAGCTTGGGACTAGCGGGGGGCACAGATACGCAGTATTTT
clone size: -; V gene: TRBV10-3; D gene: TRBD2; J gene: TRBJ2-2; CDR3 protein: CAIGGGTGELFF; CDR3 DNA: TGTGCCATCGGGGGGGGAACCGGGGAGCTGTTTTTT
clone size: -; V gene: TRBV18; D gene: TRBD1; J gene: TRBJ1-1; CDR3 protein: CASSPEETGVRRGFNTEAFF; CDR3 DNA: TGTGCCAGCTCACCGGAAGAAACAGGGGTTAGAAGGGGATTTAACACTGAAGCTTTCTTT
clone size: once; V gene: TRBV6-5; D gene: -; J gene: TRBJ1-5; CDR3 protein: CASTEHENQPQHF; CDR3 DNA: TGTGCCAGCACCGAACACGAAAATCAGCCCCAGCATTTT
clone size: -; V gene: TRBV6-5; D gene: -; J gene: TRBJ1-3; CDR3 protein: CASSYRGGEGTIYF; CDR3 DNA: TGTGCCAGCAGTTACCGGGGAGGAGAGGGCACCATATATTTT
clone size: few; V gene: TRBV19; D gene: TRBD1; J gene: TRBJ1-1; CDR3 protein: CASSRDRGSFAFF; CDR3 DNA: TGTGCCAGTAGCCGAGACAGGGGGAGTTTCGCTTTCTTT
clone size: -; V gene: TRBV5-1; D gene: TRBD2; J gene: TRBJ2-3; CDR3 protein: CASLTSGEETDTQYF; CDR3 DNA: TGCGCCAGTCTGACTAGCGGGGAGGAGACAGATACGCAGTATTTT
clone size: -; V gene: TRBV11-2; D gene: -; J gene: TRBJ1-3; CDR3 protein: CASSLQSPFPGNTIYF; CDR3 DNA: TGTGCCAGCAGCTTACAAAGCCCGTTCCCTGGAAACACCATATATTTT
clone size: -; V gene: TRBV10-2; D gene: TRBD1; J gene: TRBJ1-1; CDR3 protein: CASSRQGSNTEAFF; CDR3 DNA: TGCGCCAGCAGCAGACAGGGCTCGAACACTGAAGCTTTCTTT
clone size: -; V gene: TRBV14; D gene: TRBD1; J gene: TRBJ2-3; CDR3 protein: CASSHRTGEADTQYF; CDR3 DNA: TGTGCCAGCAGCCATAGGACAGGGGAGGCAGATACGCAGTATTTT
clone size: -; V gene: TRBV28; D gene: TRBD1; J gene: TRBJ1-5; CDR3 protein: CASSLGQGADQPQHF; CDR3 DNA: TGTGCCAGCAGTTTAGGCCAGGGGGCTGATCAGCCCCAGCATTTT
clone size: -; V gene: TRBV25-1; D gene: TRBD1; J gene: TRBJ1-2; CDR3 protein: CASSDSTGGGYGYTF; CDR3 DNA: TGTGCCAGCAGTGATTCTACAGGGGGGGGGTATGGCTACACCTTC
clone size: -; V gene: TRBV19; D gene: TRBD1; J gene: TRBJ2-1; CDR3 protein: CASSISAGQGAPSSYNEQFF; CDR3 DNA: TGTGCCAGTAGTATATCGGCGGGGCAGGGGGCCCCGAGCTCCTACAATGAGCAGTTCTTC
clone size: -; V gene: TRBV28; D gene: TRBD2; J gene: TRBJ2-5; CDR3 protein: CASRLAGAQQETQYF; CDR3 DNA: TGTGCCAGCAGACTAGCGGGGGCACAACAAGAGACCCAGTACTTC
clone size: -; V gene: TRBV7-7; D gene: -; J gene: TRBJ2-5; CDR3 protein: CASSAGPAGQETQYF; CDR3 DNA: TGTGCCAGCAGCGCCGGCCCCGCGGGCCAGGAGACCCAGTACTTC
clone size: -; V gene: TRBV9; D gene: TRBD1; J gene: TRBJ1-3; CDR3 protein: CASRQGADGNTIYF; CDR3 DNA: TGTGCCAGCAGGCAGGGGGCGGATGGAAACACCATATATTTT
clone size: -; V gene: TRBV29-1; D gene: TRBD1; J gene: TRBJ1-2; CDR3 protein: CSVEVGQLYGYTF; CDR3 DNA: TGCAGCGTTGAAGTGGGACAGCTCTATGGCTACACCTTC